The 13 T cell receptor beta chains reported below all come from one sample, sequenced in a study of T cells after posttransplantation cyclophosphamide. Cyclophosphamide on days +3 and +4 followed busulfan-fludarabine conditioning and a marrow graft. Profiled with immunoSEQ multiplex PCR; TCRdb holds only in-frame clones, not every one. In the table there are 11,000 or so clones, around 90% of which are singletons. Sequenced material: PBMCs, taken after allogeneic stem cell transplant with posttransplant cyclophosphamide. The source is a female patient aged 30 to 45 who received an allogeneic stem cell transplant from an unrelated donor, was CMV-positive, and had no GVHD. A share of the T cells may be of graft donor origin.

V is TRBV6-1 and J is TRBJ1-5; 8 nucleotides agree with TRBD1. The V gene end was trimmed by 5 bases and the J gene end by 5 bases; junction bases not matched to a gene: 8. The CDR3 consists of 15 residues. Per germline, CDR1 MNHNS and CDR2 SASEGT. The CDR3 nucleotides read TGTGCCAGCAGTCCGACTCAGGGGGCGGATCAGCCCCAGCATTTT. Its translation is CASSPTQGADQPQHF.

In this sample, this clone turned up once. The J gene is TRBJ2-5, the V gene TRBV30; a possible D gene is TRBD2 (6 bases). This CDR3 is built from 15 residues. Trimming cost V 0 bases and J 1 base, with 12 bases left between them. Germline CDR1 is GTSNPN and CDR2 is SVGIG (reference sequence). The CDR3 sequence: CAWSVGHSGQETQYF. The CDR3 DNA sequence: TGTGCCTGGAGTGTTGGTCATAGCGGCCAAGAGACCCAGTACTTC.

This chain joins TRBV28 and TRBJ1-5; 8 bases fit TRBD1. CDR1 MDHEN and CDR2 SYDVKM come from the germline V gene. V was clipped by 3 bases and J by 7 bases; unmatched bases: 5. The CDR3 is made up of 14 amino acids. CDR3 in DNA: TGTGCCAGCAGTTTCGGACAGGGTGGGCAGCCCCAGCATTTT. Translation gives CASSFGQGGQPQHF.

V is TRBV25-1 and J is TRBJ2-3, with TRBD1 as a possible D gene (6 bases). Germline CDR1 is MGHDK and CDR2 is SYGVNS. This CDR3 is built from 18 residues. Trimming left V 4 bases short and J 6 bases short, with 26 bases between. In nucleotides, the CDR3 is TGTGCCAGCAGTGCGACGCGCAGGGGAGCTTACAGGGCGGATACGCAGTATTTT. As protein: CASSATRRGAYRADTQYF. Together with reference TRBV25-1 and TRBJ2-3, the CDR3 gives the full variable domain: EADIYQTPRYLVIGTGKKITLECSQTMGHDKMYWYQQDPGMELHLIHYSYGVNSTEKGDLSSESTVSRIRTEHFPLTLESARPSHTSQYLCASSATRRGAYRADTQYFGPGTRLTVL.

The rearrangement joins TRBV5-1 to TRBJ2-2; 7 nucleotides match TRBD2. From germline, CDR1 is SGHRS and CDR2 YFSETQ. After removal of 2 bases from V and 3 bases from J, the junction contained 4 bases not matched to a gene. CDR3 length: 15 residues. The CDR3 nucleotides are TGCGCCAGCAGCTTCCCCGGGGGGTACACCGGGGAGCTGTTTTTT. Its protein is CASSFPGGYTGELFF.

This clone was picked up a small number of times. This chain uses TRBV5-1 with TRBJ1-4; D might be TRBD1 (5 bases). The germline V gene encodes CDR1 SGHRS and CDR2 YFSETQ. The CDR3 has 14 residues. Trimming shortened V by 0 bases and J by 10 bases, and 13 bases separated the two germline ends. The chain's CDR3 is CASSLGQTGRKLFF. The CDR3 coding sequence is TGCGCCAGCAGCTTGGGACAGACTGGTCGAAAACTGTTTTTT.

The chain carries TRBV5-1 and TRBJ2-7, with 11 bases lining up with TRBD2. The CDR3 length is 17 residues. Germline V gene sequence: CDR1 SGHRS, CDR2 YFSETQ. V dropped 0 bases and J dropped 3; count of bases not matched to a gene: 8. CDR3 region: CASSLGGPGLADYEQYF. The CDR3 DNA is TGCGCCAGCAGCTTGGGTGGCCCGGGACTAGCGGACTACGAGCAGTACTTC. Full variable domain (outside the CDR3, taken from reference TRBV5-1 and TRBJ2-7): KAGVTQTPRYLIKTRGQQVTLSCSPISGHRSVSWYQQTPGQGLQFLFEYFSETQRNKGNFPGRFSGRQFSNSRSEMNVSTLELGDSALYLCASSLGGPGLADYEQYFGPGTRLTVT.

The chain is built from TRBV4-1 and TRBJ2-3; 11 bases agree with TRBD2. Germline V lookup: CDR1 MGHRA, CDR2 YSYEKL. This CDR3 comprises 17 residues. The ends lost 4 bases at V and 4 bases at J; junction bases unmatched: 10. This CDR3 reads CASSLLLAGGLADTQYF. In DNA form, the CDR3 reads TGCGCCAGCAGCCTACTCTTAGCGGGGGGGCTCGCAGATACGCAGTATTTT.

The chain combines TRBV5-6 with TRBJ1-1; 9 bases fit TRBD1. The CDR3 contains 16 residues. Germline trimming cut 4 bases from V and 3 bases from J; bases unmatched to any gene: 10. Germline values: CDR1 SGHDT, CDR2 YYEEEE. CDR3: CASSQGTGRLDTEAFF. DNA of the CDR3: TGTGCCAGCAGCCAGGGGACAGGGAGATTGGACACTGAAGCTTTCTTT.

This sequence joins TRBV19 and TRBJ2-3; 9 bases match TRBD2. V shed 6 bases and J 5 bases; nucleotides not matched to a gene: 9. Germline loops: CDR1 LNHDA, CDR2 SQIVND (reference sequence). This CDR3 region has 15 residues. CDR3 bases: TGTGCCAGTAGAGATTTTAGCGGGAGTAGAGATACGCAGTATTTT. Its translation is CASRDFSGSRDTQYF.

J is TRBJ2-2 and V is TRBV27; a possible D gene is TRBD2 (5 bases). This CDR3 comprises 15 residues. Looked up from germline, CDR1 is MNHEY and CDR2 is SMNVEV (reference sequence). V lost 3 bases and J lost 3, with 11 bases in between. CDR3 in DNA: TGTGCCAGCAGTTTTCTAGCCGCTTACACCGGGGAGCTGTTTTTT. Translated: CASSFLAAYTGELFF.

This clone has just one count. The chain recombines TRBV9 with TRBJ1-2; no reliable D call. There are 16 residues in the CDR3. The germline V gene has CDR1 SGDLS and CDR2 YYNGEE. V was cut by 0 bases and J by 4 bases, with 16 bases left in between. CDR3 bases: TGTGCCAGCAGCGTAGCTACCAGGTCGGGAGTCTATGGCTACACCTTC. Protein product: CASSVATRSGVYGYTF.

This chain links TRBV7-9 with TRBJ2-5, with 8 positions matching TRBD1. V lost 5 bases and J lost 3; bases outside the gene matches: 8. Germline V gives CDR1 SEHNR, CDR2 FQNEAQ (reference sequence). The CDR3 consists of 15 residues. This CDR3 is CASSDSAGGEETQYF. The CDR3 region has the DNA TGTGCCAGCAGCGACTCAGCAGGGGGCGAAGAGACCCAGTACTTC.